This paragraph reports one T cell receptor (beta chain). This specimen belongs to a study of blood T cell repertoires in COVID-19. Study-level background: The study drew acute and convalescent COVID-19 samples from the United States, Italy and Spain.

The method was immunoSEQ multiplex PCR; TCRdb's version includes in-frame clones alone and lacks a portion of them. The top ten clones hold 12% to 15% of a sample with over 150,000 clones, approximately 88% of them seen once. Germline V gene lookup returns CDR1 SGHRS and CDR2 YFSETQ. The CDR3 has 15 residues. Trimming cost V 1 base and J 7 bases; bases outside gene matches: 10. The sequence was obtained from a man younger than 30 with active or convalescent COVID-19. The source material was peripheral blood. V is TRBV5-1 and J is TRBJ1-1; 7 nucleotides agree with TRBD1. This CDR3 reads CASSLSVTGRGEAFF. DNA for the CDR3: TGCGCCAGCAGCTTGTCGGTGACAGGGCGCGGTGAAGCTTTCTTT.